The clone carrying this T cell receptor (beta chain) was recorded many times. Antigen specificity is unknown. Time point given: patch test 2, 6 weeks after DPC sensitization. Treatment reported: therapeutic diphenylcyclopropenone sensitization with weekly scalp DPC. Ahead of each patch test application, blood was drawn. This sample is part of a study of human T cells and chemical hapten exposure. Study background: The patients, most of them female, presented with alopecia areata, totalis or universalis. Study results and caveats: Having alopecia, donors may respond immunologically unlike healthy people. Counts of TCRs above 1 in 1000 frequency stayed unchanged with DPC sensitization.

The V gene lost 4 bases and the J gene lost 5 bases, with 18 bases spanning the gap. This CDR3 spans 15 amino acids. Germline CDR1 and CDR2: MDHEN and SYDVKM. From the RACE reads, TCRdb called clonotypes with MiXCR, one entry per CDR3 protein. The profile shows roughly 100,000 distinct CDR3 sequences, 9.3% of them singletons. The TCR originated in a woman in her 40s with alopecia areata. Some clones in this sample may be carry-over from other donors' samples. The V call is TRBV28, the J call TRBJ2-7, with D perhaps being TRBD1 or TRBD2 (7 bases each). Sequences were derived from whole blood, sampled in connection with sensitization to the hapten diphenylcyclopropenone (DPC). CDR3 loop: CASSSGGTDSNEQYF. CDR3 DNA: TGTGCCAGCAGTTCCGGGGGGACAGACAGCAACGAGCAGTACTTC.